Each of the 18 T cell receptor beta chains below was sequenced from the same sample in a study of CD8 T cells in ankylosing spondylitis. TCRdb processed the 5' RACE reads anew with MiXCR; each CDR3 protein has one entry. The table has around 300,000 distinct CDR3 sequences, under 25% seen once. The sample comprised blood, either unsorted or a sorted T cell fraction (not recorded which). The receptors here all came from a female donor with ankylosing spondylitis or in good health (not recorded which).

The chain employs TRBV25-1 and TRBJ1-1; tentatively, D is TRBD1 (5 bases). The CDR3 is made up of 15 amino acids. Trimming removed 0 bases at V and 7 bases at J, with 15 bases between. The V gene's germline CDR1 is MGHDK and CDR2 SYGVNS. CDR3 coding DNA: TGTGCCAGCAGTGAATACGGACACCATGGGGTTGAAGCTTTCTTT. Protein sequence: CASSEYGHHGVEAFF.

This clonotype was counted only a few times. V usage is TRBV6-5 and J usage is TRBJ2-7, with 10 bases matching TRBD1. J gave up 5 bases and V 3 bases, and 4 bases lay outside the gene matches. There are 14 residues in the CDR3. CDR1 is MNHEY, CDR2 SVGAGI, per germline. DNA of the CDR3: TGTGCCAGCAGTTATGACAGGGGGCTAAACGAGCAGTACTTC. Its translation is CASSYDRGLNEQYF.

This clonotype was detected many times. V and J are TRBV28 and TRBJ1-5, with D unresolved. Germline CDR1 MDHEN, CDR2 SYDVKM. The CDR3 runs to 14 residues. The V end lost 5 bases, the J end lost 1 base, and 9 bases lay between the germline ends. As DNA, the CDR3 is TGTGCCAGCAGTCTGAGACCCAGCAATCAGCCCCAGCATTTT. Amino acids: CASSLRPSNQPQHF.

This clonotype came up a few times. The chain has TRBV6-5 and TRBJ1-2; no clear D. The CDR3 is made up of 11 amino acids. Per the germline V gene, CDR1 is MNHEY and CDR2 is SVGAGI. Trimming shortened V by 5 bases and J by 10 bases, and 11 bases separated the two germline ends. CDR3 protein: CASSRAGFYTF. The CDR3 DNA follows: TGTGCCAGCAGTAGGGCGGGCTTCTACACCTTC.

This sequence joins TRBV6-5 and TRBJ2-1; TRBD2 is a possible D gene (6 bases). Germline CDR1 reads MNHEY; CDR2 reads SVGAGI. Trimming cost V 3 bases and J 10 bases, with 19 bases left between them. CDR3 length: 15 residues. The DNA of the CDR3 is TGTGCCAGCAGTTATGAGGGAGGTCCGATTAGAGAGCAGTTCTTC. Translating it yields CASSYEGGPIREQFF.

This clonotype was observed at least ten times. J is TRBJ2-7 and V is TRBV7-2; 7 bases agree with TRBD1. The germline gives CDR1 SGHTA, CDR2 FQGNSA. V lost 5 bases to trimming and J lost 3 bases; unmatched junction nucleotides: 7. The CDR3 runs to 14 residues. CDR3 residues: CASSQDRDSYEQYF. CDR3 coding DNA: TGTGCCAGCAGCCAAGACCGGGACAGCTACGAGCAGTACTTC.

In DNA, the CDR3 is TGCAGCGCTGGGAGGGAACTGAACACTGAAGCTTTCTTT. This sequence encodes CSAGRELNTEAFF. The chain is built from TRBV29-1 and TRBJ1-1; D not certain. This CDR3 is built from 13 residues. The V end was cut by 7 bases, the J end by 0 bases, with 12 bases between. Germline V gene lookup returns CDR1 SQVTM and CDR2 ANQGSEA.

This clonotype was counted ten times or more. V gene TRBV29-1 combines with J gene TRBJ2-7; 13 nucleotides agree with TRBD2. CDR3 size: 13 residues. Germline V CDR1 and CDR2: SQVTM, ANQGSEA. V was clipped by 4 bases and J by 3 bases; unmatched bases: 0. The CDR3 region has the DNA TGCAGCGTTGGGACTAGCGGGAGCTACGAGCAGTACTTC. Translated, it gives CSVGTSGSYEQYF.

The sample holds a few counts of this clonotype. The rearrangement joins TRBV27 to TRBJ1-2, with TRBD1 matching 9 bases. J was trimmed by 5 bases and V by 7 bases; bases with no gene match: 8. From germline, CDR1 is MNHEY and CDR2 SMNVEV (reference sequence). The CDR3 length is 14 residues. The chain's CDR3 is CASTRTGADYGYTF. For the CDR3, the DNA is TGTGCCAGCACCAGGACAGGGGCGGATTATGGCTACACCTTC.

The J gene is TRBJ2-7, the V gene TRBV7-8; 15 bases match TRBD2. The V gene's germline CDR1 is SGHVS and CDR2 FQNEAQ. The V segment lost 3 bases and the J segment 4 bases; nucleotides outside the gene matches: 1. The CDR3 runs to 15 residues. The CDR3 coding sequence is TGTGCCAGCAGCTTCGGACTAGCGGGAGGGTACGAGCAGTACTTC. It yields the protein CASSFGLAGGYEQYF.

In this sample, this clonotype turned up a few times. CDR3 residues: CASSSSREGKQFF. CDR3 sequence (DNA): TGTGCCAGCAGCTCGTCGCGGGAGGGCAAACAGTTCTTC. The V gene is TRBV7-2, the J gene TRBJ2-1, with TRBD2 matching 9 bases. Trimming took 4 bases from V and 13 from J; bases not matched to a gene: 8. Germline CDR1 SGHTA, CDR2 FQGNSA. The CDR3 runs to 13 residues.

This rearrangement joins TRBV20-1 to TRBJ2-7; 7 bases are a match to TRBD2. Germline CDR1 reads DFQATT; CDR2 reads SNEGSKA (reference sequence). V lost 6 bases to trimming and J lost 0 bases; unmatched junction nucleotides: 8. This CDR3 has 14 amino acids. CDR3: CSAARLASSYEQYF. The CDR3 region has the DNA TGCAGTGCCGCAAGACTAGCTAGCTCCTACGAGCAGTACTTC.

The sample holds a few counts of this clonotype. This sequence joins TRBV29-1 and TRBJ1-2; tentative D call: TRBD1 (5 bases). Trimming left V 5 bases short and J 6 bases short, with 13 bases between. This CDR3 contains 12 residues. The germline gives CDR1 SQVTM, CDR2 ANQGSEA. Here the CDR3 reads CSVTSAGHGYTF. CDR3 sequence (DNA): TGCAGCGTTACTTCAGCAGGGCATGGCTACACCTTC. Using reference TRBV29-1 and TRBJ1-2 for the parts outside the CDR3, the full variable domain is SAVISQKPSRDICQRGTSLTIQCQVDSQVTMMFWYRQQPGQSLTLIATANQGSEATYESGFVIDKFPISRPNLTFSTLTVSNMSPEDSSIYLCSVTSAGHGYTFGSGTRLTVV.

The sample holds a few counts of this clonotype. The V call is TRBV20-1, the J call TRBJ2-1; TRBD1 or TRBD2 may be the D gene (5 bases each). The CDR3 spans 13 residues. CDR1 and CDR2 (germline): DFQATT, SNEGSKA (reference sequence). V dropped 6 bases and J dropped 8 bases, with 17 bases sitting between them. CDR3 region: CSARGLGVDEQFF. The CDR3 bases are TGCAGTGCCCGGGGCCTCGGGGTGGATGAGCAGTTCTTC.

This chain links TRBV27 with TRBJ1-2; D remains unclear. V lost 1 base to trimming and J lost 0 bases, with 15 bases between them. The CDR3 totals 17 residues. Germline V gives CDR1 MNHEY, CDR2 SMNVEV (reference sequence). In DNA, the CDR3 is TGTGCCAGCAGTTTATTCGGAAGCAGACGAACTAACTATGGCTACACCTTC. Encoded protein: CASSLFGSRRTNYGYTF.

The CDR3 sequence is CASSLAGPTSSYNEQFF. CDR3 DNA sequence: TGTGCCAGCAGCTTAGCGGGCCCTACGAGCTCCTACAATGAGCAGTTCTTC. The chain links TRBV11-3 to TRBJ2-1; D not resolved. The germline gives CDR1 SGHNT, CDR2 YENEEA. Trimming cost V 1 base and J 0 bases, with 13 bases left between them. This CDR3 is built from 17 residues.

The sample holds a few counts of this clonotype. The chain has TRBV19 and TRBJ2-1; D is possibly TRBD1 or TRBD2 (5 bases each). The CDR3 is made up of 13 amino acids. Germline V CDR1 and CDR2: LNHDA, SQIVND (reference sequence). Deletions cut 8 bases from V and 9 bases from J, with 17 bases between. DNA for the CDR3: TGTGCCAGTGTTGGGGGATATTGGGGTGAGCAGTTCTTC. Encoded protein: CASVGGYWGEQFF.

The chain carries TRBV5-1 and TRBJ2-1; the match to TRBD2 covers 12 bases. With 4 bases clipped from V and 8 bases from J, the junction kept 7 bases outside the gene matches. The germline V gene has CDR1 SGHRS and CDR2 YFSETQ. The length of the CDR3 is 15 residues. The CDR3 DNA reads as TGCGCCAGCAGCGTTGGACTAGCGGGGCCCCATGAGCAGTTCTTC. Its protein is CASSVGLAGPHEQFF.